The present T cell receptor (beta chain) was sequenced within a study of blood T cell repertoires in COVID-19. J gave up 4 bases and V 6 bases, and 5 bases lay outside the gene matches. Germline V gene sequence: CDR1 SGHTA, CDR2 FQGNSA. The CDR3 totals 15 residues. Data came from immunoSEQ multiplex PCR; TCRdb stores just in-frame clones and leaves some out. This table holds roughly 250,000 clones, approximately 90% found once. Material for sequencing was PBMCs or T cells enriched from blood (not recorded which). This chain joins TRBV7-2 and TRBJ2-3; TRBD2 aligns across 12 bases. The clonotype was recovered from a middle-aged woman with acute COVID-19. The CDR3 nucleotides read TGTGCCAGCAGGGCTAGCGGGAGGGCCCCAGATACGCAGTATTTT. Residues: CASRASGRAPDTQYF.